This T cell receptor beta chain was identified in a study of neoadjuvant anti-PD-1 for oral cavity cancer. Comments on this clone: Its antigen is undetermined.

Most PBMC samples had approximately 440 ng input DNA in six replicates. Produced via immunoSEQ multiplex PCR; TCRdb's table is partial and in-frame only. This table has tens of thousands of clones, 70% to 85% appearing once. The study, taken as a whole, reports: After neoadjuvant nivolumab, PBMC T cell clonality was significantly higher in non-responders than responders.

CDR1 and CDR2 (germline): SGDLS, YYNGEE. Trimming removed 0 bases from V and 5 bases from J, with 14 bases in between. The CDR3 consists of 15 residues. PBMCs were not maintained or expanded in culture before analysis. This chain connects TRBV9 to TRBJ2-5, with D tentatively TRBD1 or TRBD2 (5 bases each). The sequence was collected from a person between 40 and 80 years old with oral cavity squamous cell carcinoma. The specimen comprised PBMCs, sampled before nivolumab (anti-PD-1) treatment. DNA for the CDR3: TGTGCCAGCAGCGTAGGAGGGGAGCGTCGGGAGACCCAGTACTTC. It yields the protein CASSVGGERRETQYF.